Following are 25 T cell receptor beta chains from one sample sequenced in a study of T cells in Graves' hyperthyroidism and ophthalmopathy. Amplified TCR beta CDR3 regions came from RNA transcripts. HTBI primers were used for first-round RT-PCR of the TCR CDR3. MiXCR was run by TCRdb on the multiplex PCR reads, yielding one entry per CDR3 protein. The data contain about 620,000 distinct CDR3 sequences, roughly 15% of them singletons. The sample consisted of blood. All receptors derive from a woman aged 25 to 39 with Graves' hyperthyroidism.

This clonotype was recorded a few times. The chain links TRBV13 to TRBJ2-7, with 9 bases identical to TRBD1. V dropped 5 bases and J dropped 3; count of bases not matched to a gene: 11. Germline CDR1 reads PRHDT; CDR2 reads FYEKMQ (reference sequence). The CDR3 covers 16 residues. CDR3 loop: CASSTSGQGLIYEQYF. For the CDR3, the DNA is TGTGCCAGCAGCACGTCCGGACAGGGGCTTATCTACGAGCAGTACTTC.

J is TRBJ2-5 and V is TRBV5-4, with D hard to call. The ends were cut back, 2 bases at V and 2 bases at J, with 7 bases in the middle. Germline CDR1 is SGHNT and CDR2 is YYREEE (reference sequence). The CDR3 is made up of 13 amino acids. The CDR3 DNA reads as TGTGCCAGCAGCTTAGAACAACAAGAGACCCAGTACTTC. The encoded protein is CASSLEQQETQYF.

This clonotype was recorded a few times. The CDR3 loop is CASSPPMPTDTQYF. The CDR3, as DNA: TGTGCCAGCTCACCACCGATGCCCACAGATACGCAGTATTTT. The chain joins TRBV18 to TRBJ2-3; no reliable D call. The CDR3 length is 14 residues. V was clipped by 0 bases and J by 2 bases, with 6 bases between them. Germline V CDR1 and CDR2: KGHSH, LQKENI.

This clonotype was counted many times. The V call is TRBV30, the J call TRBJ2-1; the D gene could be TRBD1 or TRBD2 (5 bases each). The CDR3 contains 12 residues. V dropped 2 bases and J dropped 10 bases, with 12 bases sitting between them. The germline V gene has CDR1 GTSNPN and CDR2 SVGIG (reference sequence). CDR3 nucleotides: TGTGCCTGGAGTTCCAACGAGGGGGAGCAGTTCTTC. It specifies CAWSSNEGEQFF. Based on the CDR3 plus reference TRBV30 and TRBJ2-1, the full variable domain is SQTIHQWPATLVQPVGSPLSLECTVEGTSNPNLYWYRQAAGRGLQLLFYSVGIGQISSEVPQNLSASRPQDRQFILSSKKLLLSDSGFYLCAWSSNEGEQFFGPGTRLTVL.

V gene TRBV5-1 combines with J gene TRBJ1-1; TRBD1 aligns across 7 bases. Germline-derived CDR1 and CDR2 are SGHRS and YFSETQ. J was trimmed by 3 bases and V by 7 bases; bases with no gene match: 6. The CDR3 length is 13 residues. CDR3 in DNA: TGCGCCAGCGCCTCGCAGGGGGACACTGAAGCTTTCTTT. This codes for CASASQGDTEAFF.

This clonotype was detected ten times or more. V is TRBV4-3 and J is TRBJ2-3; D uncertain. Germline loops: CDR1 LGHNA, CDR2 YSLEER. This CDR3 is 14 amino acids long. The V gene lost 2 bases and the J gene lost 1 base, with 7 bases spanning the gap. The CDR3 bases are TGCGCCAGCAGCCAAAGGCCTGGCACAGATACGCAGTATTTT. This codes for CASSQRPGTDTQYF.

This clonotype was seen repeatedly, ten times or more. The chain employs TRBV20-1 and TRBJ2-7; the match to TRBD2 covers 11 bases. The CDR3 consists of 14 residues. The germline CDR1 and CDR2 sequences are DFQATT and SNEGSKA (reference sequence). V lost 0 bases and J lost 3; bases outside the gene matches: 1. The CDR3 region has the DNA TGCAGTGCTAGAGATGGACTAGCGGGCTACGAGCAGTACTTC. Amino acids: CSARDGLAGYEQYF.

The chain couples TRBV10-1 to TRBJ1-1; D possibly corresponds to TRBD1 (6 bases). The CDR3 is made up of 13 amino acids. The V gene lost 0 bases and the J gene lost 11 bases, with 13 bases spanning the gap. From germline, CDR1 is WNHNN and CDR2 SYGVQD (reference sequence). The CDR3 protein is CASSESRGIGAFF. Written as DNA, the CDR3 is TGCGCCAGCAGTGAGTCGAGGGGGATAGGGGCTTTCTTT.

This clonotype was seen repeatedly, ten times or more. The chain couples TRBV7-8 to TRBJ2-5, with 12 bases matching TRBD2. The J segment lost 1 base and the V segment lost 5 bases, leaving 8 bases of the junction unmatched. This CDR3 is 17 amino acids long. Per the germline V gene, CDR1 is SGHVS and CDR2 is FQNEAQ. The CDR3 DNA is TGTGCCAGCAGCCCCAGGACTAGCGGGACCCTCCAAGAGACCCAGTACTTC. Its protein is CASSPRTSGTLQETQYF.

The table lists this clonotype with many counts. The chain recombines TRBV3-1 with TRBJ2-5; D possibly uses TRBD1 or TRBD2 (6 bases each). The CDR3 totals 15 residues. Germline loops: CDR1 LGHDT, CDR2 YNNKEL (reference sequence). V was cut by 0 bases and J by 4 bases, with 12 bases left in between. The CDR3 DNA reads as TGTGCCAGCAGCCAAGATCAAGAGGGGGGAGAGACCCAGTACTTC. Translated, it gives CASSQDQEGGETQYF.

This clonotype was seen many times. The J gene is TRBJ1-5, the V gene TRBV28; maybe TRBD1 (5 bases). There are 14 residues in the CDR3. V shed 3 bases and J shed 12 bases, with 18 bases lying between them. Germline CDR1 and CDR2: MDHEN and SYDVKM. The CDR3 region is CASSLRGGGAGQHF. The CDR3 DNA sequence: TGTGCCAGCAGTTTGCGGGGCGGAGGGGCGGGCCAGCATTTT.

The chain links TRBV4-2 to TRBJ1-1, with D possibly matching TRBD1 (6 bases). The CDR3 is made up of 14 amino acids. V gave up 1 base and J gave up 8 bases, with 14 bases separating them. Germline loops: CDR1 LGHNA, CDR2 YNFKEQ. The CDR3 nucleotides are TGTGCCAGCAGCCAAGGGCAGGGGTTGGCAGAAGCTTTCTTT. Protein sequence: CASSQGQGLAEAFF.

This clonotype was counted ten times or more. The rearrangement joins TRBV10-2 to TRBJ1-2; D unresolved. The V gene's germline CDR1 is WSHSY and CDR2 SAAADI. This CDR3 spans 12 amino acids. Between the trimmed V and J ends, which lost 4 bases and 2 bases, there was a span of 5 bases. The CDR3 loop reads CASSGQNYGYTF. CDR3 nucleotide sequence: TGCGCCAGCAGTGGACAAAACTATGGCTACACCTTC.

This clonotype was picked up many times. V is TRBV12-3 or TRBV12-4 and J is TRBJ2-4; no definite D call. V lost 6 bases, J lost 7 bases, and 22 bases lay in between. The CDR3 has 16 residues. CDR3 region: CASSSTGGWVQNIQYF. In nucleotides, the CDR3 is TGTGCCAGCAGCTCTACGGGCGGATGGGTACAGAACATTCAGTACTTC.

This chain joins TRBV7-2 and TRBJ1-1, with D unclear. The CDR3 has 15 amino acids. Trimming cost V 2 bases and J 4 bases, with 14 bases left between them. Germline loops: CDR1 SGHTA, CDR2 FQGNSA. The CDR3 region is CASSLNGPTSTEAFF. The CDR3 DNA reads as TGTGCCAGCAGCTTAAATGGGCCGACCTCCACTGAAGCTTTCTTT.

The chain couples TRBV30 to TRBJ1-6; the D gene is possibly TRBD1 (5 bases). The length of the CDR3 is 13 residues. The ends were cut back, 1 base at V and 8 bases at J, with 9 bases in the middle. The germline V gene has CDR1 GTSNPN and CDR2 SVGIG (reference sequence). CDR3: CAWSGVRDSPLHF. Written as DNA, the CDR3 is TGTGCCTGGAGTGGCGTCAGGGATTCACCCCTCCACTTT.

Points on this clonotype: This may be a read error, as it is one base from a much larger clone. This chain connects TRBV11-2 to TRBJ2-5; 9 nucleotides agree with TRBD2. The CDR3 runs to 14 residues. Germline V gene sequence: CDR1 SGHAT, CDR2 FQNNGV. The CDR3 protein is CGSSFGGRVETQYF. DNA of the CDR3: TGTGGCAGCAGCTTCGGCGGGAGGGTCGAGACCCAGTACTTC. The full variable domain, in which reference TRBV11-2 and TRBJ2-5 provide the parts outside the CDR3, is EAGVAQSPRYKIIEKRQSVAFWCNPISGHATLYWYQQILGQGPKLLIQFQNNGVVDDSQLPKDRFSAERLKGVDSTLKIQPAKLEDSAVYLCGSSFGGRVETQYFGPGTRLLVL.

This clonotype was detected many times. V gene TRBV12-3 or TRBV12-4 combines with J gene TRBJ2-3; unclear D gene. This CDR3 region has 13 residues. V lost 5 bases and J lost 0, with 6 bases in between. CDR3 in amino acids: CASSRDSTDTQYF. Written as DNA, the CDR3 is TGTGCCAGCAGTCGAGACAGCACAGATACGCAGTATTTT.

The chain has TRBV7-9 and TRBJ2-5, with D unresolved. The V gene lost 1 base and the J gene lost 5 bases, with 17 bases spanning the gap. Germline V gene sequence: CDR1 SEHNR, CDR2 FQNEAQ (reference sequence). The CDR3 covers 16 residues. The CDR3 loop is CASSLDGESSRETQYF. CDR3 in DNA: TGTGCCAGCAGCTTAGACGGCGAGAGTTCTCGGGAGACCCAGTACTTC.

The chain couples TRBV5-1 to TRBJ2-3; 8 nucleotides align to TRBD1. Germline V gene sequence: CDR1 SGHRS, CDR2 YFSETQ. CDR3 length: 15 amino acids. Trimming removed 2 bases from V and 3 bases from J; junction bases left unmatched: 5. This CDR3 reads CASSFGQGWTDTQYF. The CDR3 DNA reads TGCGCCAGCAGCTTCGGACAGGGATGGACAGATACGCAGTATTTT.

This clonotype was picked up many times. This chain joins TRBV6-1 and TRBJ2-7; 7 positions match TRBD2. The CDR3 extends over 14 amino acids. V lost 6 bases, J lost 3 bases, and 8 bases stayed unmatched. Per the germline V gene, CDR1 is MNHNS and CDR2 is SASEGT. The CDR3 nucleotides are TGTGCCAGCAGGGGGAAACTAGCGAACTACGAGCAGTACTTC. It translates to CASRGKLANYEQYF.

The rearrangement links TRBV20-1 to TRBJ2-5, with D possibly being TRBD2 (6 bases). Germline values: CDR1 DFQATT, CDR2 SNEGSKA (reference sequence). Between the trimmed V and J ends, which lost 3 bases and 2 bases, there was a span of 22 bases. The CDR3 extends over 17 amino acids. The CDR3 DNA reads TGCAGTGCTAGCCTCGGGGTGACGGGTCGGGGGCAAGAGACCCAGTACTTC. Translated: CSASLGVTGRGQETQYF.

This clonotype was seen repeatedly, ten times or more. The chain joins TRBV11-2 to TRBJ2-3, with D possibly TRBD2 on 5 matching bases. Germline CDR1 and CDR2: SGHAT and FQNNGV. CDR3 length: 15 amino acids. The V end was cut by 3 bases, the J end by 2 bases, with 12 bases between. The CDR3 DNA follows: TGTGCCAGCAGCTTGGGGAGTTCTGACACAGATACGCAGTATTTT. Its translation: CASSLGSSDTDTQYF.

This rearrangement joins TRBV7-9 to TRBJ2-3, with D perhaps TRBD2 (7 bases). CDR3 size: 15 residues. With 8 bases removed from V and 0 bases from J, the gap between germline ends came to 15 bases. The germline V gene has CDR1 SEHNR and CDR2 FQNEAQ (reference sequence). Here the CDR3 reads CASPAGATSTDTQYF. The DNA for the CDR3 is TGTGCCAGCCCCGCGGGGGCTACTAGCACAGATACGCAGTATTTT.

This clonotype was seen more than once but under ten times. The chain uses TRBV5-1 and TRBJ1-1; TRBD1 is a possible D gene (6 bases). The germline CDR1 and CDR2 sequences are SGHRS and YFSETQ. Trimming stripped 4 bases from V and 4 bases from J, with 14 bases between. This CDR3 is built from 14 residues. CDR3 in amino acids: CASSVQGEATEAFF. CDR3 in DNA: TGCGCCAGCAGCGTACAGGGAGAGGCCACTGAAGCTTTCTTT.